These 31 T cell receptor beta chains were sequenced from one sample in a study of post-analysis software for immune sequencing data. General observations from the study: Four or five TRBV segments, TRBV5-6, TRBV5-1 and TRBV20-1 among them, were found more frequent in patients than controls.

Built from TCR beta cDNA, the libraries had unique molecular identifiers in them. TCRdb ran MiXCR on the PCR reads and lists one entry per CDR3 protein. Counted here are 750,000 to 950,000 distinct CDR3 sequences, roughly 50% occurring once; the ten biggest clones make up under 6%. Antigens of these TCRs are unknown. Specimen: blood. These receptors all stem from a girl aged 5-17 years with multiple sclerosis.

This clonotype was counted once. The chain carries TRBV5-1 and TRBJ2-6; D unclear. The length of the CDR3 is 17 residues. Germline V CDR1 and CDR2: SGHRS, YFSETQ. Trimming took 3 bases from V and 4 from J, leaving 17 bases between them. Here the CDR3 DNA reads TGCGCCAGCAGCTCCGTTACATTCCCGCCGGGGGCCAACGTCCTGACTTTC. Translated: CASSSVTFPPGANVLTF.

This clonotype was observed a handful of times. The V gene is TRBV6-1, the J gene TRBJ2-7; TRBD2 is a possible D gene (7 bases). The CDR3 runs to 17 residues. Germline lookup yields CDR1 MNHNS and CDR2 SASEGT. Trimming cost V 7 bases and J 0 bases, with 22 bases left between them. In DNA form, the CDR3 reads TGTGCCAGCAACCGAGGAGGGGGGAGGGCCTCCTCCTACGAGCAGTACTTC. It is translated as CASNRGGGRASSYEQYF.

This clonotype was counted a few times. V is TRBV15 and J is TRBJ2-3; TRBD2 matches at 7 bases. There are 17 residues in the CDR3. Germline CDR1 is LNHNV and CDR2 is YYDKDF (reference sequence). With V trimmed by 0 bases and J by 2 bases, 8 bases remained unmatched. CDR3 amino acids: CATSRDLASGLTDTQYF. CDR3 coding DNA: TGTGCCACCAGCAGAGATCTGGCTAGCGGACTCACAGATACGCAGTATTTT.

The V call is TRBV20-1, the J call TRBJ2-4; 16 nucleotides agree with TRBD2. Unmatched junction bases numbered 8, after V lost 0 bases and J lost 3 bases. The CDR3 is made up of 19 amino acids. CDR1 DFQATT and CDR2 SNEGSKA come from the germline V gene (reference sequence). CDR3 coding DNA: TGCAGTGCTAGAGATATCGGGACTAGCGGGGGGGCCTACAAAAACATTCAGTACTTC. Protein sequence: CSARDIGTSGGAYKNIQYF.

This sequence joins TRBV29-1 and TRBJ1-5, with D perhaps matching TRBD1 (5 bases). Trimming cost V 1 base and J 0 bases, with 10 bases left between them. CDR3 length: 15 amino acids. Germline V gives CDR1 SQVTM, CDR2 ANQGSEA. The CDR3 protein is CSVEVGGNSNQPQHF. CDR3 in DNA: TGCAGCGTTGAAGTCGGGGGAAATAGCAATCAGCCCCAGCATTTT.

This clonotype came up once. The V gene is TRBV3-1, the J gene TRBJ2-7; D gene ambiguous. Deletions cut 1 base from V and 0 bases from J, with 19 bases between. This CDR3 region has 18 residues. Germline V gene lookup returns CDR1 LGHDT and CDR2 YNNKEL (reference sequence). The CDR3 protein is CASSQGGRGQESSYEQYF. CDR3 sequence (DNA): TGTGCCAGCAGCCAAGGGGGTCGTGGTCAGGAGAGCTCCTACGAGCAGTACTTC.

This clonotype was counted between two and nine times. This chain uses TRBV5-1 with TRBJ1-2; perhaps TRBD1 as D (5 bases). Trimming stripped 4 bases from V and 2 bases from J, with 9 bases between. This CDR3 region has 13 residues. CDR1 and CDR2 (germline): SGHRS, YFSETQ. The DNA for the CDR3 is TGCGCCAGCAGCCCGGACATGAACTATGGCTACACCTTC. Protein: CASSPDMNYGYTF.

The chain carries TRBV7-3 and TRBJ2-1; tentative D call: TRBD2 (5 bases). V lost 5 bases and J lost 13, with 18 bases in between. The germline CDR1 and CDR2 sequences are SGHTA and FQGTGA. CDR3 length equals 13 residues. The CDR3 nucleotides are TGTGCCAGCAGCCCCGGGGTGATACTTACTCAGTTCTTC. It encodes CASSPGVILTQFF.

The chain couples TRBV29-1 to TRBJ2-1; no clear D gene. The V and J ends lost 4 bases and 8 bases respectively, with 9 bases between them. The CDR3 runs to 11 residues. CDR1 and CDR2 (germline): SQVTM, ANQGSEA. CDR3 protein: CSVARIDEQFF. The CDR3 DNA follows: TGCAGCGTTGCACGAATCGATGAGCAGTTCTTC.

The gene calls are TRBV7-6 and TRBJ2-5, with 8 bases lining up with TRBD1. With 1 base clipped from V and 9 bases from J, the junction kept 13 bases outside the gene matches. The germline CDR1 and CDR2 sequences are SGHVS and FNYEAQ. The CDR3 length is 16 residues. The CDR3 DNA reads TGTGCCAGCAGCTTAGATTGGACAGGGTGGGGCGAGGCCCAGTACTTC. Amino acid sequence: CASSLDWTGWGEAQYF.

The chain uses TRBV20-1 and TRBJ2-5; a weak D match, TRBD2 (6 bases). CDR3 size: 16 residues. In germline, CDR1 is DFQATT, CDR2 SNEGSKA (reference sequence). Trimming pared 0 bases from V and 1 base from J, leaving 15 bases between. The CDR3 region has the DNA TGCAGTGCTAGAGATTTCCAGCGGGCTTTCCAAGAGACCCAGTACTTC. It codes for CSARDFQRAFQETQYF.

V usage is TRBV20-1 and J usage is TRBJ2-5; no clear D gene. Trimming stripped 0 bases from V and 5 bases from J, with 16 bases between. Germline V gene lookup returns CDR1 DFQATT and CDR2 SNEGSKA (reference sequence). This CDR3 spans 15 amino acids. The DNA for the CDR3 is TGCAGTGCTAGAGATCCGAGAGCCCCGGGTGAGACCCAGTACTTC. The encoded protein is CSARDPRAPGETQYF.

V and J are TRBV14 and TRBJ2-5; D not resolved. CDR3 size: 14 residues. V lost 4 bases, J lost 4 bases, and 13 bases lay in between. Looked up from germline, CDR1 is SGHDN and CDR2 is FVKESK. The CDR3 sequence is CASSLGSAGETQYF. The CDR3 DNA is TGTGCCAGCAGCCTCGGCTCGGCTGGAGAGACCCAGTACTTC.

The chain is built from TRBV12-3 or TRBV12-4 and TRBJ1-1; 10 bases line up with TRBD1. Unmatched junction bases numbered 3, after V lost 6 bases and J lost 5 bases. The CDR3 covers 13 residues. CDR3 residues: CASRRTGGTEAFF. The CDR3 DNA reads as TGTGCCAGCAGAAGGACAGGGGGAACTGAAGCTTTCTTT.

This clonotype showed up just a few times. The chain couples TRBV27 to TRBJ2-1, with 15 bases matching TRBD2. Germline-derived CDR1 and CDR2 are MNHEY and SMNVEV (reference sequence). The CDR3 spans 16 residues. V was clipped by 5 bases and J by 6 bases; unmatched bases: 5. CDR3 DNA sequence: TGTGCCAGCAGTCGTCCGGGACTAGCGGGAGGCAATGAGCAGTTCTTC. This sequence encodes CASSRPGLAGGNEQFF.

The count of this clonotype is one. CDR3 region: CSASPGRGTRYNEQFF. CDR3 nucleotide sequence: TGCAGTGCTAGTCCCGGGAGAGGGACCCGCTACAATGAGCAGTTCTTC. The rearrangement joins TRBV20-1 to TRBJ2-1; D may be TRBD2 (6 bases). Trimming removed 3 bases at V and 3 bases at J, with 18 bases between. Germline assignment: CDR1 DFQATT and CDR2 SNEGSKA (reference sequence). The CDR3 is 16 residues long.

This clonotype showed up just a few times. The J gene is TRBJ2-7, the V gene TRBV11-2, with no clear D. The CDR3 is 13 residues long. The germline V gene encodes CDR1 SGHAT and CDR2 FQNNGV. Trimming pared 3 bases from V and 0 bases from J, leaving 6 bases between. CDR3 nucleotide sequence: TGTGCCAGCAGCTTTGTGTACTCCTACGAGCAGTACTTC. Its translation is CASSFVYSYEQYF.

This clonotype was observed a single time. This chain links TRBV7-9 with TRBJ1-1; D not certain. Deletions cut 4 bases from V and 3 bases from J, with 12 bases between. This CDR3 is built from 14 residues. CDR1 and CDR2 (germline): SEHNR, FQNEAQ (reference sequence). CDR3 residues: CASSSEGADTEAFF. CDR3 DNA sequence: TGTGCCAGCAGCTCCGAGGGCGCGGACACTGAAGCTTTCTTT. Based on the CDR3 plus reference TRBV7-9 and TRBJ1-1, the full variable domain is DTGVSQNPRHKITKRGQNVTFRCDPISEHNRLYWYRQTLGQGPEFLTYFQNEAQLEKSRLLSDRFSAERPKGSFSTLEIQRTEQGDSAMYLCASSSEGADTEAFFGQGTRLTVV.

This clonotype was detected only once. This chain connects TRBV9 to TRBJ2-5, with D hard to call. V shed 5 bases and J shed 1 base, with 6 bases lying between them. This CDR3 has 12 amino acids. Per germline, CDR1 SGDLS and CDR2 YYNGEE. The CDR3 loop reads CASRLFQETQYF. The CDR3 bases are TGTGCCAGCAGGCTGTTCCAAGAGACCCAGTACTTC.

This clonotype was detected a few times. The rearrangement uses TRBV6-5 and TRBJ1-1; D remains unclear. In germline, CDR1 is MNHEY, CDR2 SVGAGI. CDR3 length: 14 residues. Trimming stripped 2 bases from V and 1 base from J, with 8 bases between. CDR3 nucleotide sequence: TGTGCCAGCAGTTACGGCAGTAAGAACACTGAAGCTTTCTTT. Translation: CASSYGSKNTEAFF.

The chain couples TRBV12-3 or TRBV12-4 to TRBJ1-5; D remains ambiguous. The CDR3 totals 14 residues. Trimming stripped 5 bases from V and 2 bases from J, with 10 bases between. CDR3 nucleotide sequence: TGTGCCAGCAGTCCAGCGATGGGCAATCAGCCCCAGCATTTT. Amino acid sequence: CASSPAMGNQPQHF.

The gene calls are TRBV6-6 and TRBJ2-5, with TRBD2 matching over 11 bases. The J call may not be correct, given that the DNA end is closer to TRBJ2-7. The CDR3 covers 14 residues. Germline V gene sequence: CDR1 MNHNY, CDR2 SVGAGI (reference sequence). CDR3 sequence reads: CASSFRLAGGEQYF. CDR3 coding DNA: TGTGCCAGCAGTTTTCGGCTAGCGGGGGGCGAGCAGTACTTC.

Only one count was recorded for this clonotype. This rearrangement joins TRBV4-1 to TRBJ1-2; unclear D gene. The ends were cut back, 3 bases at V and 2 bases at J, with 10 bases in the middle. This CDR3 spans 14 amino acids. Germline loops: CDR1 MGHRA, CDR2 YSYEKL. The CDR3 here is CASSHTEVNYGYTF. CDR3 nucleotide sequence: TGCGCCAGCAGCCATACGGAAGTGAACTATGGCTACACCTTC.

As to this clonotype: The junction shows a germline mismatch at one end, possibly a read error. V gene TRBV5-1 combines with J gene TRBJ2-1; 7 bases are a match to TRBD2. Germline CDR1 is SGHRS and CDR2 is YFSETQ. This CDR3 is built from 15 residues. This CDR3 reads CASSSLWGGANEQFF. The CDR3, as DNA: TGCGCCAGCAGTTCTCTTTGGGGGGGAGCCAATGAACAGTTCTTC.

The J gene is TRBJ1-2, the V gene TRBV5-5; 9 bases are a match to TRBD1. There are 16 residues in the CDR3. CDR1 and CDR2 (germline): SGHKS, YYEKEE (reference sequence). Trimming cost V 4 bases and J 6 bases; bases outside gene matches: 13. CDR3 protein: CASSPERRDRADGYTF. In nucleotides, the CDR3 is TGTGCCAGCAGCCCCGAACGCCGGGACAGGGCTGATGGCTACACCTTC.

This clonotype was found a few times. The chain employs TRBV7-6 and TRBJ2-5, with D unresolved. The CDR3 runs to 14 residues. The ends were cut back, 1 base at V and 5 bases at J, with 11 bases in the middle. Looked up from germline, CDR1 is SGHVS and CDR2 is FNYEAQ. CDR3 in amino acids: CASSLVEPRETQYF. CDR3 bases: TGTGCCAGCAGCTTAGTCGAGCCGAGGGAGACCCAGTACTTC.

The J gene is TRBJ2-5, the V gene TRBV5-1, with D perhaps being TRBD1 or TRBD2 (6 bases each). Germline loops: CDR1 SGHRS, CDR2 YFSETQ. The CDR3 extends over 15 amino acids. V lost 4 bases to trimming and J lost 5 bases, with 18 bases between them. CDR3 nucleotides: TGCGCCAGCAGCCCCCGTTGGGGGGCCCAGGAGACCCAGTACTTC. This encodes CASSPRWGAQETQYF.

The chain couples TRBV2 to TRBJ2-5, with D perhaps TRBD1 (6 bases). The end of the DNA is better explained by TRBJ2-7, so the J call may be wrong. Germline V CDR1 and CDR2: SNHLY, FYNNEI. The CDR3 has 10 residues. CDR3: CATTGNEQYF. For the CDR3, the DNA is TGTGCCACGACAGGCAACGAGCAGTACTTC.

V gene TRBV10-3 combines with J gene TRBJ1-2; tentative D call: TRBD1 (5 bases). Germline V CDR1 and CDR2: ENHRY, SYGVKD. The CDR3 sequence is 14 residues long. Trimming shortened V by 4 bases and J by 2 bases, and 11 bases separated the two germline ends. The CDR3 region has the DNA TGTGCCATCAGTGGGCTCGGACAAAACTATGGCTACACCTTC. This sequence encodes CAISGLGQNYGYTF.

This clonotype was detected only a few times. This chain links TRBV4-1 with TRBJ2-7, with a possible D match to TRBD2 (6 bases). This CDR3 comprises 19 residues. Germline CDR1 MGHRA, CDR2 YSYEKL. Trimming stripped 1 base from V and 5 bases from J, with 27 bases between. The CDR3 spells CASSQALGRVGTSPNEQYF. CDR3 coding DNA: TGCGCCAGCAGCCAAGCCTTGGGGCGCGTCGGGACTTCTCCTAACGAGCAGTACTTC.

A few counts support this clonotype. The rearrangement uses TRBV6-1 and TRBJ2-7; maybe TRBD1 (6 bases). The CDR3 spans 14 residues. Germline-derived CDR1 and CDR2 are MNHNS and SASEGT. Between the trimmed V and J ends, which lost 2 bases and 7 bases, there was a span of 15 bases. CDR3 in amino acids: CASSESGRGGEQYF. In nucleotides, the CDR3 is TGTGCCAGCAGTGAATCGGGCAGGGGCGGAGAGCAGTACTTC.